This T cell receptor beta chain was captured by sequencing in a study of blood T cell repertoires in COVID-19. Study overall: Researchers got acute and convalescent COVID-19 samples from the United States, Italy and Spain. T cells, B-cell-depleted T cells, or PBMCs provided the cDNA or gDNA that served as material.

Trimming removed 0 bases from V and 3 bases from J, with 5 bases in between. The germline V gene has CDR1 ENHRY and CDR2 SYGVKD. The CDR3 length is 13 residues. The assay was immunoSEQ multiplex PCR, and TCRdb's table has in-frame clones only and misses some. Of roughly 300,000 clones detected, roughly 87% appear once; the ten largest clones hold 9% to 9.5%. This chain uses TRBV10-3 with TRBJ2-5; D is perhaps TRBD2 (5 bases). Sequenced: peripheral blood. The TCR was taken from a man aged 18 to 35 with active or convalescent COVID-19. Here the CDR3 reads CAISESGKETQYF. CDR3 sequence (DNA): TGTGCCATCAGTGAGTCCGGGAAAGAGACCCAGTACTTC.